This record concerns one T cell receptor beta chain sequence. Germline and junction disagree at one end, which may indicate a read error. Authors' methods: Scientists estimated how many nucleated cells there were by amplifying reference gene primers. The repertoire was sequenced with immunoSEQ multiplex PCR; TCRdb's copy has only in-frame clones and lacks some. The D gene and trimming were derived from the DNA, and the V and J assignments and clone size from that table. The repertoire consists of about 55,000 clones, with around nine tenths occurring once and the leading ten covering more than 8%. These data belong to a study of blood T cell repertoires in COVID-19. Study-wide background: T cells, B-cell-depleted T cells, or PBMCs provided the cDNA or gDNA that served as material.

The CDR3 runs 14 residues. The germline gives CDR1 MNHNY, CDR2 SVGAGI (reference sequence). This chain joins TRBV6-6 and TRBJ2-1; D is unresolved. The sequencing sample was made of peripheral blood. This TCR came from a man in his 60s with active COVID-19. For the CDR3, the DNA is TGTGCCAGCATTTACGAGGTCGGCTACAATGAGCAGTTCTTC. Its protein is CASIYEVGYNEQFF.